This T cell receptor beta chain originates from a study of CD8 T cell repertoires and HIV-1 epitope variants. This clone appeared a few times. The antigen remains unidentified. V was clipped by 2 bases and J by 1 base, with 7 bases between them. Germline loops: CDR1 MDHEN, CDR2 SYDVKM. The CDR3 loop spans 14 amino acids. The assay was immunoSEQ multiplex PCR, and TCRdb's table has in-frame clones only and misses some. The table records 4,500 to 5,000 clones, over 60% of them present only once. Sequenced: cultured CD8+ T cells derived from PBMCs. The sequence was collected from a male donor with HIV. V and J are TRBV28 and TRBJ2-3; D uncertain. Written as DNA, the CDR3 is TGTGCCAGCAGTTTACTAACGGGCACAGATACGCAGTATTTT. It specifies CASSLLTGTDTQYF.